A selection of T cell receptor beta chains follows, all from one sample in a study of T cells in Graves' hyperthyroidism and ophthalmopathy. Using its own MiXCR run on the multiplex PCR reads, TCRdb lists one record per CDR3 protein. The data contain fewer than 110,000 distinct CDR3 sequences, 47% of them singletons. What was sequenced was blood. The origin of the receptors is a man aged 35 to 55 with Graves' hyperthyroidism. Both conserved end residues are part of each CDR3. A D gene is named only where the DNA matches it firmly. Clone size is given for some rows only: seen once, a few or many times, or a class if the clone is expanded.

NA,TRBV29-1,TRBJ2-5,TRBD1,CSVSTGTGQETQYF,TGCAGTGTTTCAACAGGGACAGGTCAAGAGACCCAGTACTTC
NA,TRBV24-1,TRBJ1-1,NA,CATSAREGAVTMNTEAFF,TGTGCCACCAGTGCTAGGGAAGGGGCAGTAACTATGAACACTGAAGCTTTCTTT
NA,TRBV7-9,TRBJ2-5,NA,CASSSWTGKEAQYF,TGTGCCAGCAGCTCTTGGACCGGAAAAGAGGCCCAGTACTTC
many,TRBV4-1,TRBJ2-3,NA,CASSPLGGLNTQYF,TGCGCCAGCAGCCCGCTCGGAGGCCTAAATACGCAGTATTTT
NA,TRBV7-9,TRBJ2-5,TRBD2,CASSLRDGTSGLGETQYF,TGTGCCAGCAGCCTCCGGGACGGGACTAGCGGGTTAGGGGAGACCCAGTACTTC
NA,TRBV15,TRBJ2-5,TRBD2,CATSSQAGLETQYF,TGTGCCACCAGCAGCCAAGCGGGACTGGAGACCCAGTACTTC
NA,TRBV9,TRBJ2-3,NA,CASSAPGPDTQYF,TGTGCCAGCAGCGCCCCGGGGCCAGATACGCAGTATTTT
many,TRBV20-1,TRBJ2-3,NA,CSARGDSGTDTQYF,TGCAGTGCTAGAGGTGACAGCGGCACAGATACGCAGTATTTT
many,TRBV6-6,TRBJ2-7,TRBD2,CASSYSGLAYEQYF,TGTGCCAGCAGTTATTCCGGACTAGCCTACGAGCAGTACTTC
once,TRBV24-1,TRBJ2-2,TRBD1,CATSDLGQRLLF,TGTGCCACTAGTGATTTGGGACAGCGTCTGCTTTTT
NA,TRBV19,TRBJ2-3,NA,CASRSGDSADTQYF,TGTGCCAGTAGATCAGGGGATTCGGCAGATACGCAGTATTTT
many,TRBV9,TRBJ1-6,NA,CASSVKADPNSPLHF,TGTGCCAGCAGCGTAAAGGCCGACCCTAATTCACCCCTCCACTTT
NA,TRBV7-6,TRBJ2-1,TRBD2,CASSNLAGYNEQFF,TGTGCCAGCAGCAATTTAGCGGGTTACAATGAGCAGTTCTTC
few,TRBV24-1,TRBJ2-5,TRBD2,CASSLKGLAGPQETQYF,TGTGCCAGCAGTTTAAAGGGACTAGCGGGGCCCCAAGAGACCCAGTACTTC
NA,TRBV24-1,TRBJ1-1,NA,CATSEGGVNTEVFF,TGTGCCACCAGTGAGGGCGGGGTGAACACTGAAGTTTTCTTT
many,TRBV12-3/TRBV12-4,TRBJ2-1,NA,CASSRDRGEQFF,TGTGCCAGCAGTAGGGATCGCGGTGAGCAGTTCTTC
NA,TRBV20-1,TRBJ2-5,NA,CSAGPSGEQEALYF,TGCAGTGCTGGGCCTTCGGGGGAACAAGAGGCCCTGTACTTC
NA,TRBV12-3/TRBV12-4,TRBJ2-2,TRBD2,CASSWTSGGYTGELFF,TGTGCCAGCAGCTGGACTAGCGGGGGGTACACCGGGGAGCTGTTTTTT
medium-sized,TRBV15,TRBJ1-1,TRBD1,CATNRGDSDYEAFF,TGTGCCACCAACCGGGGGGACAGTGATTATGAAGCTTTCTTT
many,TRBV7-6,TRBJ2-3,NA,CASSFGGLSTDTQYF,TGTGCCAGCAGCTTTGGGGGGTTATCGACAGATACGCAGTATTTT
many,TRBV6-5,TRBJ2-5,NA,CASSYSRDFQETQYF,TGTGCCAGCAGTTACTCGCGGGATTTCCAAGAGACCCAGTACTTC
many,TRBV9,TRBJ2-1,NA,CASSVEGDNEQFF,TGTGCCAGCAGCGTAGAAGGGGACAATGAGCAGTTCTTC
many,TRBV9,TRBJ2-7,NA,CASSPTGYEQYF,TGTGCCAGCAGCCCCACGGGCTACGAGCAGTACTTC
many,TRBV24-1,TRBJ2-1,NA,CATAPAESSYNEQFF,TGTGCCACCGCGCCAGCGGAGAGCTCCTACAATGAGCAGTTCTTC
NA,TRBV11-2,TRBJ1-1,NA,CASSLDGTAQRLAFF,TGTGCCAGCAGCTTAGACGGGACCGCACAAAGATTGGCTTTCTTT
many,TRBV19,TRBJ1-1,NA,CASSIGVGTEAFF,TGTGCCAGTAGTATAGGGGTTGGCACTGAAGCTTTCTTT
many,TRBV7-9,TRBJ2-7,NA,CASSISGDEQYF,TGTGCCAGCAGCATAAGCGGAGACGAGCAGTACTTC
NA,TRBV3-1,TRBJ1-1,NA,CASSSGHSNTEAYF,TGTGCCAGCAGCTCGGGACACTCGAACACTGAAGCTTACTTT
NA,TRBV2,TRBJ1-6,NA,CASSVSSGGPNSPLHF,TGTGCCAGCAGTGTATCTAGCGGGGGGCCAAATTCACCCCTCCACTTT
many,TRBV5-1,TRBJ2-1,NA,CASSWEGGTYNEQFF,TGCGCCAGCAGCTGGGAAGGGGGAACCTACAATGAGCAGTTCTTC
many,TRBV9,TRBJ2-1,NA,CASTIDSSYNEQFF,TGTGCCAGCACCATCGACAGCTCCTACAATGAGCAGTTCTTC
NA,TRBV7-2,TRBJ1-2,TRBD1,CASSLVGTGSGYTF,TGTGCCAGCAGCTTAGTGGGGACAGGTAGTGGCTACACCTTC
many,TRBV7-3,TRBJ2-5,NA,CASSRSLGETQYF,TGTGCCAGCAGCCGAAGTTTGGGAGAGACCCAGTACTTC
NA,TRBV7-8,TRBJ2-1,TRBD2,CASRPTSGGLYNEQFF,TGTGCCAGCAGACCTACTAGCGGGGGGTTGTACAATGAGCAGTTCTTC
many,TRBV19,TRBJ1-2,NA,CASSIGTANYGYTF,TGTGCCAGTAGTATCGGAACAGCCAACTATGGCTACACCTTC
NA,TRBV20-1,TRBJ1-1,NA,CSARQQGGSTEAFF,TGCAGTGCTAGACAACAGGGAGGTAGCACTGAAGCTTTCTTT
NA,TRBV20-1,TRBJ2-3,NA,CSARDRAGGADTQYF,TGCAGTGCTAGAGATCGAGCGGGTGGCGCAGATACGCAGTATTTT
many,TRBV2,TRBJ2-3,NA,CASKELPQDTQYF,TGTGCCAGCAAAGAACTCCCTCAAGATACGCAGTATTTT
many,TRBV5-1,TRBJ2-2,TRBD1,CASSLVTGDSGELFF,TGCGCCAGCAGCTTGGTGACAGGGGACAGCGGGGAGCTGTTTTTT
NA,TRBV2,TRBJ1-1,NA,CASSTRFYFEAFF,TGTGCCAGCAGTACGAGGTTTTACTTTGAAGCTTTCTTT
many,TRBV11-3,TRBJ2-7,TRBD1,CASSETGPYEQYF,TGTGCCAGCAGCGAGACAGGGCCCTACGAGCAGTACTTC
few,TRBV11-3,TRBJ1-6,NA,CASSRREGGNSPLHF,TGTGCCAGCAGCCGCCGAGAGGGCGGCAATTCACCCCTCCACTTT
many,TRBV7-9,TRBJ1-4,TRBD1,CASSPTGMGEKLFF,TGTGCCAGCAGCCCGACAGGGATGGGTGAAAAACTGTTTTTT
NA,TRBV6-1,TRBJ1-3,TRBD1,CASRKAGTGVLVSGNTIYF,TGTGCCAGCAGGAAGGCCGGGACAGGGGTCCTTGTCTCTGGAAACACCATATATTTT
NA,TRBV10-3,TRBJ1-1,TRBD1,CAIREETGLGTEAFF,TGTGCCATCAGAGAGGAGACAGGGTTGGGGACTGAAGCTTTCTTT
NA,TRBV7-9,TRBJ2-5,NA,CASSLGSISYEEYF,TGTGCCAGCAGCTTAGGCAGTATATCCTACGAGGAGTACTTT
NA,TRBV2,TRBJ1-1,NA,CASSEGWGGSGTTGASF,TGTGCCAGCAGTGAAGGCTGGGGCGGGAGTGGAACCACTGGAGCTTCCTTT
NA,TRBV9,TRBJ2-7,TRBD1,CASSPRGPHEQYF,TGTGCCAGCAGCCCGAGGGGGCCCCACGAGCAGTACTTC